Below, one T cell receptor (beta chain) is given with its context. Its antigen remains unknown. This record belongs to a study of early T cells in non-severe SARS-CoV-2 infection. Study as a whole: Sequencing of unsorted whole blood was done on bulk RNA, leaving chains unpaired. Study-level points and caveats: Matches to VDJdb favored anti-spike CD8 responses and missed private and CD4 specificities.

V was clipped by 7 bases and J by 7 bases, with 20 bases between them. Per germline, CDR1 LNHDA and CDR2 SQIVND (reference sequence). This CDR3 is built from 15 residues. cDNA molecules, individually, were tagged with unique molecular identifiers. In TCRdb, the 5' RACE reads were re-called with MiXCR into one record per CDR3 protein. The sample yields about 50,000 distinct CDR3 sequences, about 14% seen once. Sequenced here: whole blood, sampled at baseline. The chain carries TRBV19 and TRBJ1-5; the D gene is possibly TRBD1 (6 bases). The receptor was isolated from an adult who was a healthcare worker with PCR-confirmed SARS-CoV-2 infection or an uninfected control (not recorded which). Here the CDR3 DNA reads TGTGCCAGTACTCTCCATTCGGGGGCGGGACAGCCCCAGCATTTT. Protein: CASTLHSGAGQPQHF. Combining the CDR3 with reference TRBV19 and TRBJ1-5 gives the whole variable domain DGGITQSPKYLFRKEGQNVTLSCEQNLNHDAMYWYRQDPGQGLRLIYYSQIVNDFQKGDIAEGYSVSREKKESFPLTVTSAQKNPTAFYLCASTLHSGAGQPQHFGDGTRLSIL.